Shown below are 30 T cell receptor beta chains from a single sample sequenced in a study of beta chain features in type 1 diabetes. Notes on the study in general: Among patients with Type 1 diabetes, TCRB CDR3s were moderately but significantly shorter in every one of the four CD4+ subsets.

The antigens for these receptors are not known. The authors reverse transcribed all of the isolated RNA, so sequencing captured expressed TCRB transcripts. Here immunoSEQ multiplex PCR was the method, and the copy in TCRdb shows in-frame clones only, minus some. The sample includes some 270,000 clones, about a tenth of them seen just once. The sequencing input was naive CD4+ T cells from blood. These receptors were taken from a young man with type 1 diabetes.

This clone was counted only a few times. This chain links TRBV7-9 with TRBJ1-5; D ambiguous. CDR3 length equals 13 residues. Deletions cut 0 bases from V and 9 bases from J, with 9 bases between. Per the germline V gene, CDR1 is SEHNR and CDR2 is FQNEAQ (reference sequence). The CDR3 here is CASSLASGLPQHF. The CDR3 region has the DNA TGTGCCAGCAGCTTAGCCTCCGGTCTGCCCCAGCATTTT.

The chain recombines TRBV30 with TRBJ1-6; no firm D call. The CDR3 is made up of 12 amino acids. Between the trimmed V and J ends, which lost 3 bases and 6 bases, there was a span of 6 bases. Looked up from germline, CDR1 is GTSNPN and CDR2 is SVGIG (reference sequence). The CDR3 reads CAWSLGNSPLHF. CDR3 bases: TGTGCCTGGAGCCTCGGTAATTCACCCCTCCACTTT.

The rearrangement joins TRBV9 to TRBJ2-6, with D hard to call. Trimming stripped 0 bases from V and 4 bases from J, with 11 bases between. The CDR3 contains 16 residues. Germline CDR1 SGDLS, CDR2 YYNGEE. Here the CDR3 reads CASSVAADSGANVLTF. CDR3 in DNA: TGTGCCAGCAGCGTAGCTGCAGACTCCGGGGCCAACGTCCTGACTTTC.

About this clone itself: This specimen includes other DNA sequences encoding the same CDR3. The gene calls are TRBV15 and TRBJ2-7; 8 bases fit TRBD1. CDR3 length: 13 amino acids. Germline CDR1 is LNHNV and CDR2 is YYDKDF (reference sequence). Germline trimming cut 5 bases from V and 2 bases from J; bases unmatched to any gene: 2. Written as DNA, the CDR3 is TGTGCCACCAGCCGGGACAGGCCCTACGAGCAGTACTTC. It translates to CATSRDRPYEQYF.

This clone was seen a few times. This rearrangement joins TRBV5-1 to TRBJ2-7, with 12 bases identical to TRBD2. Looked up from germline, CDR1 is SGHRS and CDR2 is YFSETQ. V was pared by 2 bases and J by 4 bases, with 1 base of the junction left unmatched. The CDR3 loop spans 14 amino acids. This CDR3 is CASSFTSGGYEQYF. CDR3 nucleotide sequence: TGCGCCAGCAGCTTTACTAGCGGGGGGTACGAGCAGTACTTC.

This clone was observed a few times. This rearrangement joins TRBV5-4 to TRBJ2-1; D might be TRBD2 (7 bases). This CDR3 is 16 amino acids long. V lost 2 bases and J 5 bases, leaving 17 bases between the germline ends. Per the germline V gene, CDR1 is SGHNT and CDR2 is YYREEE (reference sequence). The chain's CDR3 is CASSLQGGRVDNEQFF. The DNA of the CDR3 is TGTGCCAGCAGCTTACAGGGAGGGCGAGTTGACAATGAGCAGTTCTTC.

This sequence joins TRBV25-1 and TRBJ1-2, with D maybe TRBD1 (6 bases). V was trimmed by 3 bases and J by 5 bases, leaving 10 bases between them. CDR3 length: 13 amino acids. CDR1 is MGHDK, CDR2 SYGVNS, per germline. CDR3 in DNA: TGTGCCAGCAGTGATGGACAGCGGTATGGCTACACCTTC. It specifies CASSDGQRYGYTF.

The CDR3 reads CASSLRGYGYTF. The DNA for the CDR3 is TGTGCCAGCAGCCTCAGGGGCTATGGCTACACCTTC. The chain carries TRBV6-5 and TRBJ1-2; maybe TRBD1 (6 bases). The CDR3 contains 12 residues. The germline CDR1 and CDR2 sequences are MNHEY and SVGAGI. Trimming shortened V by 6 bases and J by 4 bases, and 9 bases separated the two germline ends.

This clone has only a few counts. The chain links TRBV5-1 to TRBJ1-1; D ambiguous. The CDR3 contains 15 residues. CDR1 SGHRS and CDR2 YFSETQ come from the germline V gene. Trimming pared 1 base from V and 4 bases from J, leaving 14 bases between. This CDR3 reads CASSLNSVPGTEAFF. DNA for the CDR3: TGCGCCAGCAGCTTGAATTCGGTGCCGGGCACTGAAGCTTTCTTT. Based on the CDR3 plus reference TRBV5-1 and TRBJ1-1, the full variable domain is KAGVTQTPRYLIKTRGQQVTLSCSPISGHRSVSWYQQTPGQGLQFLFEYFSETQRNKGNFPGRFSGRQFSNSRSEMNVSTLELGDSALYLCASSLNSVPGTEAFFGQGTRLTVV.

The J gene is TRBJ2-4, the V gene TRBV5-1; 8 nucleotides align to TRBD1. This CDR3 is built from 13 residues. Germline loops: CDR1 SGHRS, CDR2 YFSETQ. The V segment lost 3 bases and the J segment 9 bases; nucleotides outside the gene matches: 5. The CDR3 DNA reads TGCGCCAGCAGCTCAGGACAGGGCGGCATTCAGTACTTC. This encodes CASSSGQGGIQYF.

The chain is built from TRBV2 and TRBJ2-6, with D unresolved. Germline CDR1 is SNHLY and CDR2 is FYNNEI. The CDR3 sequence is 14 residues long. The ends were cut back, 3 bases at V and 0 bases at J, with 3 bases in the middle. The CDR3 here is CASSDHSGANVLTF. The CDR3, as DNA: TGTGCCAGCAGTGACCACTCTGGGGCCAACGTCCTGACTTTC.

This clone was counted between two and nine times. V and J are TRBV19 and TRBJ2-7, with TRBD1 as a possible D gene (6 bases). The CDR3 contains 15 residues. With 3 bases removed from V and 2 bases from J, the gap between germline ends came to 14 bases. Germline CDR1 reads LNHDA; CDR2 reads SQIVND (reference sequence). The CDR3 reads CASSMGSRGTYEQYF. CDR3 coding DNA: TGTGCCAGTAGTATGGGGTCTAGGGGGACCTACGAGCAGTACTTC. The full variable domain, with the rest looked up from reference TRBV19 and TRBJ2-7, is DGGITQSPKYLFRKEGQNVTLSCEQNLNHDAMYWYRQDPGQGLRLIYYSQIVNDFQKGDIAEGYSVSREKKESFPLTVTSAQKNPTAFYLCASSMGSRGTYEQYFGPGTRLTVT.

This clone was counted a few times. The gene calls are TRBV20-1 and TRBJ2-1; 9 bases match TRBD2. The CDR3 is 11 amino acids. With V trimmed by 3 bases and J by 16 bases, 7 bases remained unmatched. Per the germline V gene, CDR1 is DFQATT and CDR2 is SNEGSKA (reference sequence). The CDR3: CSARGSGGTFF. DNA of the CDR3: TGCAGTGCTAGGGGTAGCGGGGGAACCTTCTTC.

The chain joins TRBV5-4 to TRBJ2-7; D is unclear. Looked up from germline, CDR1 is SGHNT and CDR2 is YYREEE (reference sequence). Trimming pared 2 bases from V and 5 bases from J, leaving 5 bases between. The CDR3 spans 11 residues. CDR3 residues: CASSLFNEQYF. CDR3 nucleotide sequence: TGTGCCAGCAGCTTATTCAACGAGCAGTACTTC.

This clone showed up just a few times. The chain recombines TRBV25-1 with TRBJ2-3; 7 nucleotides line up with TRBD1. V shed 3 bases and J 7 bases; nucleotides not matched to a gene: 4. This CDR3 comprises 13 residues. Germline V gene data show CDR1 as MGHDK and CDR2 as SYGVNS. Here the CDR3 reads CASSDPQGNTQYF. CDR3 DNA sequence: TGTGCCAGCAGTGATCCACAGGGGAATACGCAGTATTTT.

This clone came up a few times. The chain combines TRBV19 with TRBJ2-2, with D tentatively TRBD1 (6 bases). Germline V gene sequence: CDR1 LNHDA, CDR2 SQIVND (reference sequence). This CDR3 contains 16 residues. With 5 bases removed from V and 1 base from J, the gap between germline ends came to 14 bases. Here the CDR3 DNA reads TGTGCCAGTAGTCGCATGTCAGGGGAGAACACCGGGGAGCTGTTTTTT. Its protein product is CASSRMSGENTGELFF.

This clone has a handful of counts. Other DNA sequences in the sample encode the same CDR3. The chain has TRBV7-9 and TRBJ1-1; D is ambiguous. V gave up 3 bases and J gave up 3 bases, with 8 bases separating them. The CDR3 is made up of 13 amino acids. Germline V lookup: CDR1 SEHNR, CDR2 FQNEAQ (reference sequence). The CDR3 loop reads CASSFREDTEAFF. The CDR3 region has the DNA TGTGCCAGCAGCTTCCGCGAGGACACTGAAGCTTTCTTT. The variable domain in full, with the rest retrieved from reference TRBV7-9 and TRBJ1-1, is DTGVSQNPRHKITKRGQNVTFRCDPISEHNRLYWYRQTLGQGPEFLTYFQNEAQLEKSRLLSDRFSAERPKGSFSTLEIQRTEQGDSAMYLCASSFREDTEAFFGQGTRLTVV.

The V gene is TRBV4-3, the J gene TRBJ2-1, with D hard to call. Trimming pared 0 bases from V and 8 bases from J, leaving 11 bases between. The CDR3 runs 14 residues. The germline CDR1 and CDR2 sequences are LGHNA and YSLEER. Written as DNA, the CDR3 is TGCGCCAGCAGCCAAGATGATCGAGGATATGAGCAGTTCTTC. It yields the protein CASSQDDRGYEQFF.

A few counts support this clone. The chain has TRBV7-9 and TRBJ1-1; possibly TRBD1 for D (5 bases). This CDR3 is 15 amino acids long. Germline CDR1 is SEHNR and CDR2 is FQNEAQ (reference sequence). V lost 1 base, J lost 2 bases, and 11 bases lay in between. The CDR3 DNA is TGTGCCAGCAGCTTAGAGGGGCGCTCTAACACTGAAGCTTTCTTT. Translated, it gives CASSLEGRSNTEAFF. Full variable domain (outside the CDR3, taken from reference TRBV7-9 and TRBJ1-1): DTGVSQNPRHKITKRGQNVTFRCDPISEHNRLYWYRQTLGQGPEFLTYFQNEAQLEKSRLLSDRFSAERPKGSFSTLEIQRTEQGDSAMYLCASSLEGRSNTEAFFGQGTRLTVV.

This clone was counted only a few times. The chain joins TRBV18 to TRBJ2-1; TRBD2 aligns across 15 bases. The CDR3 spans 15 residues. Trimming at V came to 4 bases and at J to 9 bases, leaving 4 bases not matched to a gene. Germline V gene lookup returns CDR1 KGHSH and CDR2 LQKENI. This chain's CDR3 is CASSLQGLAGGEQFF. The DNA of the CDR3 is TGTGCCAGCTCACTGCAGGGACTAGCGGGGGGTGAGCAGTTCTTC.

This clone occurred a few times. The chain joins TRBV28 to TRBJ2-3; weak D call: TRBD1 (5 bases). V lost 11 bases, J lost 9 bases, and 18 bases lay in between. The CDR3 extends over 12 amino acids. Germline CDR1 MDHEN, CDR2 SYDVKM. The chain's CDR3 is CAAARDQKTQYF. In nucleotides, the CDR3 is TGTGCCGCCGCCAGGGATCAGAAGACGCAGTATTTT.

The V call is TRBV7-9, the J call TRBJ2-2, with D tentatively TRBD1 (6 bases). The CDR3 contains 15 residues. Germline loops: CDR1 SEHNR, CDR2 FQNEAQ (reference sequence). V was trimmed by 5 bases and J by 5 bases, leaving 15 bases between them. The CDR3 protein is CASSLIQGRTGELFF. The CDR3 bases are TGTGCCAGCAGCCTGATACAGGGTCGGACCGGGGAGCTGTTTTTT.

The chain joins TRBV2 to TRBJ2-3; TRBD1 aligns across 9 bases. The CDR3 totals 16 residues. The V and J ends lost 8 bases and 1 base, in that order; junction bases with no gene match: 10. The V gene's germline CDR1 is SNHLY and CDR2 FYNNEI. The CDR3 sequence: CASGSSRDRGTDTQYF. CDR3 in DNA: TGTGCCAGCGGGAGTTCCCGGGACAGGGGCACAGATACGCAGTATTTT.

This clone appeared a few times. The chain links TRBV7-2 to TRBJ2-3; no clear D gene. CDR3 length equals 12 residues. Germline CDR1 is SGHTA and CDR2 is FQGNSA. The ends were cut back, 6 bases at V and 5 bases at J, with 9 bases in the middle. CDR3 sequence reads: CASSSTEDTQYF. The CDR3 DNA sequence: TGTGCCAGCAGTAGCACGGAAGATACGCAGTATTTT.

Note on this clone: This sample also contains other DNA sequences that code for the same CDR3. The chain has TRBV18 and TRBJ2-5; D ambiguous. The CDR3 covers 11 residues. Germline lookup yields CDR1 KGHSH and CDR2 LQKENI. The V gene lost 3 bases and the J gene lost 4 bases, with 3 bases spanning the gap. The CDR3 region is CASSPRETQYF. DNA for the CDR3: TGTGCCAGCTCACCTCGAGAGACCCAGTACTTC.

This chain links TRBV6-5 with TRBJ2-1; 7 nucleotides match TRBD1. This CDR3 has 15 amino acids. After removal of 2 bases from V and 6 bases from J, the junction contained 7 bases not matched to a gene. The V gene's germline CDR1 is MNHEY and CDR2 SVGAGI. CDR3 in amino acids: CASSYRGPGSNEQFF. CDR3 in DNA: TGTGCCAGCAGTTACAGGGGGCCGGGTTCCAATGAGCAGTTCTTC.

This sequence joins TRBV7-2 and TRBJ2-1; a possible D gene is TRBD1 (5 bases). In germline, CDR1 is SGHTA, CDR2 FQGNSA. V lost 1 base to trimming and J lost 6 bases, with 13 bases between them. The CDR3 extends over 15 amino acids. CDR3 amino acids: CASSLVRERGNEQFF. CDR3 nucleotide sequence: TGTGCCAGCAGCTTAGTCAGGGAAAGGGGCAATGAGCAGTTCTTC. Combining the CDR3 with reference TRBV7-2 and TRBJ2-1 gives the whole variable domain GAGVSQSPSNKVTEKGKDVELRCDPISGHTALYWYRQSLGQGLEFLIYFQGNSAPDKSGLPSDRFSAERTGGSVSTLTIQRTQQEDSAVYLCASSLVRERGNEQFFGPGTRLTVL.

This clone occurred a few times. The CDR3 sequence: CASSGTENQPQHF. CDR3 nucleotide sequence: TGTGCCAGCAGCGGGACAGAGAATCAGCCCCAGCATTTT. The chain links TRBV7-2 to TRBJ1-5; 7 bases align to TRBD1. CDR3 length: 13 amino acids. Germline V CDR1 and CDR2: SGHTA, FQGNSA. V lost 5 bases and J lost 4; bases outside the gene matches: 2.

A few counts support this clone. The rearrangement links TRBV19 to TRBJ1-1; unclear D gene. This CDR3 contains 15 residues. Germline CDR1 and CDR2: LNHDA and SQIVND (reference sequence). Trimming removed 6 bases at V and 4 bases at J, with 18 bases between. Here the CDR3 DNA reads TGTGCCAGTAGGGAGGAGGGAAAGGGAATCACTGAAGCTTTCTTT. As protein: CASREEGKGITEAFF. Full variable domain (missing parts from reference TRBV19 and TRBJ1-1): DGGITQSPKYLFRKEGQNVTLSCEQNLNHDAMYWYRQDPGQGLRLIYYSQIVNDFQKGDIAEGYSVSREKKESFPLTVTSAQKNPTAFYLCASREEGKGITEAFFGQGTRLTVV.

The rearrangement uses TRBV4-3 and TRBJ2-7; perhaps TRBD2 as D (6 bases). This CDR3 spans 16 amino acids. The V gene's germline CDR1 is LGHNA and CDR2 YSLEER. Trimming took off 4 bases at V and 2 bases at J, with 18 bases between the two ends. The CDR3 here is CASSLAWGGAPYEQYF. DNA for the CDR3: TGCGCCAGCAGCCTCGCCTGGGGCGGGGCCCCCTACGAGCAGTACTTC.